This T cell receptor (beta chain) came from a study of blood T cell repertoires in COVID-19. Study information: Samples of COVID-19 (acute and convalescent) were obtained from the United States, Italy and Spain. The cDNA or gDNA used as material had been derived from T cells, B-cell-depleted T cells, or PBMCs.

How the authors handled the data: Reference gene primer amplification gave nucleated cell count estimates. Using immunoSEQ multiplex PCR, the repertoire was profiled, and TCRdb retains in-frame clones only, with some absent. That table supplies the V and J calls and clone size; D and trimming were determined from the DNA. Among around 230,000 clones listed, approximately 83% were seen once. CDR1 and CDR2 from the germline V gene are SGHDN and FVKESK. J gave up 5 bases and V 3 bases, and 20 bases lay outside the gene matches. The CDR3 covers 20 residues. The material sequenced was peripheral blood. This chain links TRBV14 with TRBJ2-1; 9 bases fit TRBD1. The origin of this receptor is an elderly woman with acute or convalescent COVID-19. The CDR3 sequence is CASSHRTGGVFSMPDNEQFF. As DNA, the CDR3 is TGTGCCAGCAGCCACCGAACAGGGGGCGTTTTTTCCATGCCTGACAATGAGCAGTTCTTC.